This entry describes one T cell receptor beta chain. Its antigen is not known. This entry belongs to a study of cytomegalovirus exposure and HLA in healthy donors. V lost 5 bases to trimming and J lost 3 bases; unmatched junction nucleotides: 7. CDR3 length: 15 residues. Germline CDR1 and CDR2: SGHTA and FQGNSA. Primers included in the PCR were 60 Vbeta and 13 Jbeta primers. TCRdb's copy holds only in-frame clones and misses some; the assay was immunoSEQ multiplex PCR. The data contain 95,000 to 150,000 clones, over 75% of them singletons. Findings of the study overall: TCR beta sequences reportedly predicted most subjects' HLA-A and HLA-B alleles accurately. A cluster of highly shared sequence variants was likely a sequencing artifact.

Sequencing used PBMCs. This TCR was recovered from a man aged 35-49 years in good health and CMV-seronegative. The V call is TRBV7-2, the J call TRBJ2-7; 10 positions match TRBD1. Here the CDR3 DNA reads TGTGCCAGCAGCATGACAGGGGGCTTGTACTACGAGCAGTACTTC. Residues: CASSMTGGLYYEQYF.